The rows below give T cell receptor beta chains drawn from one sample of a study of blood T cell repertoires in COVID-19. TCRdb's copy holds only in-frame clones and misses some; the assay was immunoSEQ multiplex PCR. This repertoire shows roughly 60,000 clones, 84% found once; its top ten account for around 16%. Source material: peripheral blood. The receptors were gathered from a man between 60 and 75 years old with COVID-19, enrolled during active disease. Both conserved end residues are part of each CDR3. A D gene is named only where the DNA matches it firmly. Size is omitted from some rows. Given values are once, few, many or a class for expanded clones.

.	.	TRBJ2-2	TRBV10-1	TGCGCCAGCAGTGAGTTCTTCCGGGAAGACACCGGGGAGCTGTTTTTT	CASSEFFREDTGELFF
.	TRBD1	TRBJ2-5	TRBV7-7	TGTGCCAGCAGCTCTGGACAGGGGTTGGAGACCCAGTACTTC	CASSSGQGLETQYF
.	TRBD2	TRBJ2-5	TRBV5-6	TGTGCCAGCAGCGGTACCGGGACTAGACTACAAGAGACCCAGTACTTC	CASSGTGTRLQETQYF
.	.	TRBJ1-4	TRBV5-4	TGTGCCAGCAGGACCCATCAGGGCGACGATGAAAAACTGTTTTTT	CASRTHQGDDEKLFF
.	TRBD2	TRBJ2-7	TRBV2	TGTGCCAGCAGTGTACCGGGTACTAGCGGAAAATACGAGCAGTACTTC	CASSVPGTSGKYEQYF
.	.	TRBJ1-4	TRBV29-1	TGCAGCGTTGATCCCCATGCGAGAACTAATGAAAAACTGTTTTTT	CSVDPHARTNEKLFF
.	.	TRBJ2-7	TRBV21-1	TGTGCCAGCAGCAAGGATGGGGGGACCCGCCGAACCTACGAGCAGTACTTC	CASSKDGGTRRTYEQYF
.	TRBD2	TRBJ2-7	TRBV3-1/TRBV3-2	TGTGCCAGCAGCTCGCGGGAGAGCGGCTACGAGCAGTACTTC	CASSSRESGYEQYF
.	.	TRBJ2-7	TRBV3-1/TRBV3-2	TGTGCCAGCAGCCAAGTTGAGGAGCAGTACTTC	CASSQVEEQYF
.	.	TRBJ1-4	TRBV2	TGTGCCAGCAGTGATGGGCAGGCGGGTAATGAAAAACTGTTTTTT	CASSDGQAGNEKLFF
.	.	TRBJ2-5	TRBV5-1	TGCGCCAGCAGCTTGGTGGTAGCGGTCACCGCAGAGACCCAGTACTTC	CASSLVVAVTAETQYF
.	.	TRBJ2-3	TRBV2	TGTGCCAGCAGCTTCACAGAATCCACAGATACGCAGTATTTT	CASSFTESTDTQYF
once	.	TRBJ1-6	TRBV6-1	TGTGCCAGCAGTGACAGGTTTGCGGGCTCCTCTTCACCCCTCCACTTT	CASSDRFAGSSSPLHF
.	TRBD2	TRBJ2-7	TRBV7-2	TGTGCCAGCAGGCCAGGGACTAGCGGCTACGAGCAGTACTTC	CASRPGTSGYEQYF
.	.	TRBJ1-1	TRBV6-4	TGTGCCAGCAGTGAATCGGGGATGAACACTGAAGCTTTCTTT	CASSESGMNTEAFF
.	.	TRBJ2-2	TRBV30	TGTGCCTGGAGTGCACAGGGATACGGGGAGCTGTTTTTT	CAWSAQGYGELFF
.	.	TRBJ1-2	TRBV20-1	TGCAGTGCTAGAGAACACAGGGGCTACACCTTC	CSAREHRGYTF
once	TRBD2	TRBJ2-1	TRBV7-2	TGTGCCAGCAGCTTTCGCCTAGCGGGAGGAAGCTCCTACAATGAGCAGTTCTTC	CASSFRLAGGSSYNEQFF
.	.	TRBJ2-2	TRBV7-3	TGTGCCAGCAGCTTACCCCGATCGGGGGTCTCCGGGGAGCTGTTTTTT	CASSLPRSGVSGELFF
.	.	TRBJ1-2	TRBV6-4	TGTGCCAGCAGTGACTCTTTTAGGGGCCCGAACTATGGCTACACCTTC	CASSDSFRGPNYGYTF
.	TRBD1	TRBJ2-1	TRBV5-4	TGTGCCAGCAGCTTGGGAGGGGGCGCATCCTACAATGAGCAGTTCTTC	CASSLGGGASYNEQFF
.	.	TRBJ1-6	TRBV6-6	TGTGCCAGCAGTCGCGGGGATCGGAGCTCCTATAATTCACCCCTCCACTTT	CASSRGDRSSYNSPLHF
.	TRBD1	TRBJ2-3	TRBV6-4	TGTGCCAGCAGTGAACAGACAGGGGGAAGTGATACGCAGTATTTT	CASSEQTGGSDTQYF
.	TRBD1	TRBJ1-1	TRBV18	TGTGCCAGCTCACCAACTATTCAGGGGGCGGGTGAAGCTTTCTTT	CASSPTIQGAGEAFF
.	.	TRBJ2-1	TRBV21-1	TGTGCCAGCGGGGCGGGAGGAAAGAACTCCTACAATGAGCAGTTCTTC	CASGAGGKNSYNEQFF
.	TRBD2	TRBJ2-1	TRBV5-6	TGTGCCAGCAGCTTGGAGGCGGGGGGGTTTTACAATGAGCAGTTCTTC	CASSLEAGGFYNEQFF
.	TRBD2	TRBJ2-1	TRBV6-6	TGTGCCAGCACTTCCGGACTAGCGGGGGGGTTGGATGAGCAGTTCTTC	CASTSGLAGGLDEQFF
.	TRBD2	TRBJ2-3	TRBV9	TGTGCCAGCAGCGTAGCGGGGGGGGCACCGCCCGATACGCAGTATTTT	CASSVAGGAPPDTQYF
.	.	TRBJ2-5	TRBV10-1	TGCGCCAGCAGTGGAGTGAGAGGGTCCCAAGAGACCCAGTACTTC	CASSGVRGSQETQYF
.	.	TRBJ2-1	TRBV7-9	TGTGCCAGCAGCTTACTCCCCAGGCTAGCGAGCTACAATGAGCAGTTCTTC	CASSLLPRLASYNEQFF
.	.	TRBJ1-1	TRBV5-1	TGCGCCAGCAGCTATCCTCGAGAGAGCACTGAAGCTTTCTTT	CASSYPRESTEAFF
few	.	TRBJ1-1	TRBV5-1	TGCGCCAGCAGCTTGGTACCACAGAACACTGAAGCTTTCTTT	CASSLVPQNTEAFF
.	TRBD1	TRBJ1-1	TRBV9	TGTGCCAGCAACGGACAGGGGAACACTGAAGCTTTCTTT	CASNGQGNTEAFF
.	.	TRBJ1-6	TRBV7-6	TGTGCCAGCAGATCAGGGTCAAGGGTTTTGAATTCACCCCTCCACTTT	CASRSGSRVLNSPLHF